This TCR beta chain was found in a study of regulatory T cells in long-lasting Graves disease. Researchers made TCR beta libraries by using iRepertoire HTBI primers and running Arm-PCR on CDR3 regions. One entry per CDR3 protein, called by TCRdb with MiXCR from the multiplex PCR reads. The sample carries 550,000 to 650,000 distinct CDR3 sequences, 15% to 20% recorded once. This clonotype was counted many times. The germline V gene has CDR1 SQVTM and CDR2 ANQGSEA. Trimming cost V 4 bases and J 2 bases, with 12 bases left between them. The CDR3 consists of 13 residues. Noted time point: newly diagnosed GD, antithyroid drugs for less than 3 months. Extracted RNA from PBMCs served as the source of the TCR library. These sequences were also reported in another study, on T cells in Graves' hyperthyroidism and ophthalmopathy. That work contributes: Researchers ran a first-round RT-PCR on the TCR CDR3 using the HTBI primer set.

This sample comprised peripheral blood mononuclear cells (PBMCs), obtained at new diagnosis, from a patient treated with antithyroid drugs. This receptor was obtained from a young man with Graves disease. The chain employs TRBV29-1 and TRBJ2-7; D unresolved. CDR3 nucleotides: TGCAGCGTTGCGGCAGGCGGTCCCTACGAGCAGTACTTC. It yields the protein CSVAAGGPYEQYF.